Included here is one T cell receptor beta chain sequence, with context. The antigen remains unidentified. CDR3 length equals 16 residues. The germline V gene encodes CDR1 SGHKS and CDR2 YYEKEE (reference sequence). The V and J ends lost 0 bases and 5 bases, in that order; junction bases with no gene match: 7. This record comes from a study of T-cell memory formation after mild COVID-19. Study-level information: The TCR clusters were mostly specific to one donor.

TCRdb fed the 5' RACE reads into MiXCR, producing one record per CDR3 protein. Here the sample spans about 360,000 distinct CDR3 sequences, approximately 15% being singletons. General study points: Second-wave clones that peaked on day 37 lacked confirmed SARS-CoV-2 specificity. Some clones that responded turned up in pre-infection memory, which suggests that cross-reactive memory joined in.

The source is a man between 18 and 35 years old who had mild COVID-19 (a few samples of this study predate the infection). Cell type and time point are not known. This sequence joins TRBV5-5 and TRBJ1-5, with TRBD1 matching over 8 bases. The source material was PBMCs or a T cell subset sorted from them (not recorded which). The DNA of the CDR3 is TGTGCCAGCAGCTTGGGTGACAGGGGAAGCTATCAGCCCCAGCATTTT. This sequence encodes CASSLGDRGSYQPQHF. Full variable domain (missing parts from reference TRBV5-5 and TRBJ1-5): DAGVTQSPTHLIKTRGQQVTLRCSPISGHKSVSWYQQVLGQGPQFIFQYYEKEERGRGNFPDRFSARQFPNYSSELNVNALLLGDSALYLCASSLGDRGSYQPQHFGDGTRLSIL.